This T cell receptor (beta chain) was sequenced in a study of T cell responses to AZD1222 COVID-19 vaccine. Overall study findings and caveats: Regions 160-218 and 743-854 held dominance among vaccine-associated CD4 TCRs, which spanned spike. Researchers took repertoire samples only after the peak T cell response had come. Baseline seropositivity characterized only a handful of AZD1222 recipients.

The repertoire was sequenced with immunoSEQ multiplex PCR; TCRdb's copy has only in-frame clones and lacks some. The profile covers fewer than 120,000 clones, with about 85% appearing a single time and about 3.3% taken by the ten largest. Worth noting for this clone: Its cognate antigen is unknown. This sample also contains other DNA sequences that code for the same CDR3.

The source is an adult in good health. The sequencing used peripheral blood, collected on day 0 of AZD1222 vaccination.

The CDR3 here is CASSYNYGYTF. CDR3 DNA: TGTGCCAGCAGCTATAACTATGGCTACACCTTC. The chain carries TRBV28 and TRBJ1-2, with D hard to call. Trimming removed 6 bases at V and 1 base at J, with 3 bases between. There are 11 residues in the CDR3. Per germline, CDR1 MDHEN and CDR2 SYDVKM.